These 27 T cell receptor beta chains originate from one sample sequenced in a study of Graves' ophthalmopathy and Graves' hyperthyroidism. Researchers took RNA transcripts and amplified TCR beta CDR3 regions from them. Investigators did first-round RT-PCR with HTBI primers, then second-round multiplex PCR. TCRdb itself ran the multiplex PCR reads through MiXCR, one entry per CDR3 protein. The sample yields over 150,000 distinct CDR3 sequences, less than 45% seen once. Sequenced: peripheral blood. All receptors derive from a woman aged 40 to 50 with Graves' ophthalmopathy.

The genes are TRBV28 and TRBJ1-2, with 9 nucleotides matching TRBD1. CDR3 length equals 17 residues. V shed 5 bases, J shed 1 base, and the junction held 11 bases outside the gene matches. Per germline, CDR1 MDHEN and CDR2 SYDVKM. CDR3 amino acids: CASSRETGGSYNYGYTF. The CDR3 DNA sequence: TGTGCCAGCAGTCGAGAAACAGGGGGCTCGTATAACTATGGCTACACCTTC.

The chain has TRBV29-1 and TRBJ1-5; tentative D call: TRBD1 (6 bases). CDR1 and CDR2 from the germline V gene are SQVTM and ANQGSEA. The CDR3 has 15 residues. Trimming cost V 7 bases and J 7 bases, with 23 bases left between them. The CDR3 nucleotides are TGCAGCGCCCTCGGCCCGGGAGGGGGACGGCAGCCCCAGCATTTT. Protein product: CSALGPGGGRQPQHF. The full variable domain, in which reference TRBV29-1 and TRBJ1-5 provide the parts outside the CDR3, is SAVISQKPSRDICQRGTSLTIQCQVDSQVTMMFWYRQQPGQSLTLIATANQGSEATYESGFVIDKFPISRPNLTFSTLTVSNMSPEDSSIYLCSALGPGGGRQPQHFGDGTRLSIL.

CDR3 sequence reads: CASLETGELFF. DNA of the CDR3: TGTGCCAGCCTGGAGACCGGGGAGCTGTTTTTT. The genes are TRBV6-1 and TRBJ2-2; no firm D call. Trimming removed 8 bases at V and 5 bases at J, with 6 bases between. CDR3 length equals 11 residues. Germline CDR1 is MNHNS and CDR2 is SASEGT.

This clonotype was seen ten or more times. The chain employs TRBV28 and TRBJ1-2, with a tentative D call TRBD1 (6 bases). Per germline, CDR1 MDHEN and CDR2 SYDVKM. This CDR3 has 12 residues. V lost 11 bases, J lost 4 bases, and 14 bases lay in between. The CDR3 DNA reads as TGTGCCGCAAGGACAGCCCCCTATGGCTACACCTTC. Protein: CAARTAPYGYTF.

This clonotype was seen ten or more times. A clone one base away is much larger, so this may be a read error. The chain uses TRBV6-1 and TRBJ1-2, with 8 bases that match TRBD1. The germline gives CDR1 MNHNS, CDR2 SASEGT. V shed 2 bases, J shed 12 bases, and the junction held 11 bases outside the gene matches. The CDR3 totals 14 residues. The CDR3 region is CASSELDRAFGHTF. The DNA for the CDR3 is TGTGCCAGCAGTGAACTGGACAGGGCTTTCGGCCACACCTTC.

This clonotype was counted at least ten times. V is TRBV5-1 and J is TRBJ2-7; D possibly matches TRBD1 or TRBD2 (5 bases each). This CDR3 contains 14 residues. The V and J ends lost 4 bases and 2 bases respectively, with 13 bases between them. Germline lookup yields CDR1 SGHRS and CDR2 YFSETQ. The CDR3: CASSPRDGTYEQYF. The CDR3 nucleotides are TGCGCCAGCAGCCCGAGGGACGGAACCTACGAGCAGTACTTC.

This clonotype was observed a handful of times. The CDR3 here is CASTQGLAGGKETQYF. DNA of the CDR3: TGTGCCAGCACCCAGGGACTAGCGGGAGGAAAAGAGACCCAGTACTTC. J is TRBJ2-5 and V is TRBV6-1; 15 bases fit TRBD2. With V trimmed by 7 bases and J by 3 bases, 6 bases remained unmatched. The germline gives CDR1 MNHNS, CDR2 SASEGT. The CDR3 is made up of 16 amino acids.

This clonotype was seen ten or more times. CDR3 nucleotide sequence: TGTGCCAGCAACCTCCCGGGGGGTGGACGTACTGAAGCTTTCTTT. Its translation is CASNLPGGGRTEAFF. The gene calls are TRBV19 and TRBJ1-1, with a possible D match to TRBD1 (5 bases). The CDR3 runs to 15 residues. V lost 9 bases, J lost 5 bases, and 22 bases lay in between. Germline CDR1 is LNHDA and CDR2 is SQIVND (reference sequence).

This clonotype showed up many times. DNA of the CDR3: TGTGCCAGCAGTTTAGGCGGGCCCTGGCATCAGCCCCAGCATTTT. Its translation: CASSLGGPWHQPQHF. The chain uses TRBV12-3 or TRBV12-4 and TRBJ1-5; D is unclear. V lost 1 base, J lost 5 bases, and 12 bases lay in between. This CDR3 comprises 15 residues.

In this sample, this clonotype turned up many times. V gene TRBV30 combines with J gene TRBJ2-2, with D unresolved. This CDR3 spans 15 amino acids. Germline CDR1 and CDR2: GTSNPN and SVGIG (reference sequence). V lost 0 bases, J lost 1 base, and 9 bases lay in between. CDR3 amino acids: CAWSVRGRNTGELFF. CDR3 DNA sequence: TGTGCCTGGAGTGTACGTGGGCGGAACACCGGGGAGCTGTTTTTT.

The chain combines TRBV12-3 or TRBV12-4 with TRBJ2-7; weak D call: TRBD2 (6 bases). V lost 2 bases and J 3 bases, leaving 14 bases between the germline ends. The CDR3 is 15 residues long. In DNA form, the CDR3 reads TGTGCCAGCAGTTTAAGCAATAGCGGTATCTACGAGCAGTACTTC. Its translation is CASSLSNSGIYEQYF.

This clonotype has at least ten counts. The CDR3 DNA is TGTGCCAGCACGGGACTCATCTCTGGAAACACCATATATTTT. Its translation is CASTGLISGNTIYF. The chain is built from TRBV2 and TRBJ1-3; D is possibly TRBD1 (5 bases). This CDR3 contains 14 residues. Germline V gene data show CDR1 as SNHLY and CDR2 as FYNNEI. The V gene lost 7 bases and the J gene lost 0 bases, with 10 bases spanning the gap.

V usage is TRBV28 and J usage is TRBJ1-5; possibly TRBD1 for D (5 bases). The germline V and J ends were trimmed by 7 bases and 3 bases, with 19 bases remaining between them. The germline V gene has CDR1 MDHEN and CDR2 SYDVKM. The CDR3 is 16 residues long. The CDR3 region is CASTASGNRFNQPQHF. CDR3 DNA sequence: TGTGCCAGCACCGCCTCAGGTAACAGGTTCAATCAGCCCCAGCATTTT.

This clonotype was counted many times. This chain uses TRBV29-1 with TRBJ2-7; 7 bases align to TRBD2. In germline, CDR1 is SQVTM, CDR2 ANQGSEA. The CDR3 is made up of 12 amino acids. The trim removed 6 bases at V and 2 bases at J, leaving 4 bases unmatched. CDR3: CSVRSGPYEQYF. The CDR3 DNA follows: TGCAGCGTACGTAGCGGGCCCTACGAGCAGTACTTC.

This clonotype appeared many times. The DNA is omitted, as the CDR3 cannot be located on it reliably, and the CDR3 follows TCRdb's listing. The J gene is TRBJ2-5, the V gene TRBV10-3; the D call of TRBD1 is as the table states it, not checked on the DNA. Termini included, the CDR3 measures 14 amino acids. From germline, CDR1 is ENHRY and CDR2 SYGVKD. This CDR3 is CAISETSAPATQYF.

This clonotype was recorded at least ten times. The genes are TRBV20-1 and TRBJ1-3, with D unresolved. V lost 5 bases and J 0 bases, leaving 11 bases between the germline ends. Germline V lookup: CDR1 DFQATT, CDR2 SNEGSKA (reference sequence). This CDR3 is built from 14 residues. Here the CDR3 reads CSADDADSGNTIYF. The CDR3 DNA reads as TGCAGTGCTGATGACGCCGACTCTGGAAACACCATATATTTT.

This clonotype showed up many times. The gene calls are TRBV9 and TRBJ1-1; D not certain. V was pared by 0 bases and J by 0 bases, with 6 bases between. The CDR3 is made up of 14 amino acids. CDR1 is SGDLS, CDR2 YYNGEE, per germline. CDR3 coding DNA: TGTGCCAGCAGCGTAGGGAGCATGAACACTGAAGCTTTCTTT. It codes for CASSVGSMNTEAFF.

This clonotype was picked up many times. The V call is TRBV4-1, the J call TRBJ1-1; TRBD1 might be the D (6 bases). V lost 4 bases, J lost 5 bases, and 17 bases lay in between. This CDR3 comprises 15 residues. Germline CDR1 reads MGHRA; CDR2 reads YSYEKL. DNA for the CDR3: TGCGCCAGCAGCCCCCCAGACAGGTTGGGGACTGAAGCTTTCTTT. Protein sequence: CASSPPDRLGTEAFF.

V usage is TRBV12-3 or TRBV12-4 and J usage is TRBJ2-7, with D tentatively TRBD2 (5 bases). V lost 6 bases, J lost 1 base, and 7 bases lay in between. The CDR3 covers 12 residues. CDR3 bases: TGTGCCAGCAGGAGGGAGTCCTACGAGCAGTACTTC. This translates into CASRRESYEQYF.

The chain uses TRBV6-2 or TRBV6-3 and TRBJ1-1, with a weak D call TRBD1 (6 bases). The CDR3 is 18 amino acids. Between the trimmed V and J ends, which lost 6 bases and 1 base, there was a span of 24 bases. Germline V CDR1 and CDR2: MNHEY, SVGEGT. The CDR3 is CASSQDKDGGRGNTEAFF. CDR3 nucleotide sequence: TGTGCCAGCAGCCAGGACAAAGATGGGGGGCGAGGGAACACTGAAGCTTTCTTT.

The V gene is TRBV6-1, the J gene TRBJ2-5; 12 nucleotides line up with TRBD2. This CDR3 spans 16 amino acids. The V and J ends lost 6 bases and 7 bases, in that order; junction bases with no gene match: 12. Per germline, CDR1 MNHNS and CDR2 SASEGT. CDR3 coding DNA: TGTGCCAGCAGCCCCGGGACTAGCGGGTACATCGGGACCCAGTACTTC. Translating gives CASSPGTSGYIGTQYF.

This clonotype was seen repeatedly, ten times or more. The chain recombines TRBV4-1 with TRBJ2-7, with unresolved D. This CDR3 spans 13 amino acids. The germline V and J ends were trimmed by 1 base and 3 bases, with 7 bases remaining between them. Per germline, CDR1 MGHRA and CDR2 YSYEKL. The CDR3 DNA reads TGCGCCAGCAGCCAAGGAAACCTCTACGAGCAGTACTTC. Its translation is CASSQGNLYEQYF.

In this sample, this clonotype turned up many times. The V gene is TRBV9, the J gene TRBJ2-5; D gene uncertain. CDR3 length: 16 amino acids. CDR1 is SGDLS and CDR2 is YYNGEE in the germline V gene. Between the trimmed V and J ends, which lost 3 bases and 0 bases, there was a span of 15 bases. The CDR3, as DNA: TGTGCCAGCAGCGAGCCCGCCGGTGCGGACCAAGAGACCCAGTACTTC. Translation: CASSEPAGADQETQYF.

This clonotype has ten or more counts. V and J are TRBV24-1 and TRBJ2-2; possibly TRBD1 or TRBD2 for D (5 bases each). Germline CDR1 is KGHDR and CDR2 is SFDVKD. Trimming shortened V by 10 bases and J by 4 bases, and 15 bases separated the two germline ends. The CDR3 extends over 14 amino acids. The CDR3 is CATRAGSSTGELFF. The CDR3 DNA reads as TGTGCCACTAGGGCAGGGAGCAGCACCGGGGAGCTGTTTTTT.

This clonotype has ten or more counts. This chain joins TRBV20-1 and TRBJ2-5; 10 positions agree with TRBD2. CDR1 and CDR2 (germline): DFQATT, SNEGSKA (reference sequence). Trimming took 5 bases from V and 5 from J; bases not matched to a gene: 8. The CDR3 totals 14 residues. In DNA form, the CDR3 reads TGCAGTGCTCCCCCTAGCGGGAGTAGCGAGACCCAGTACTTC. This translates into CSAPPSGSSETQYF.

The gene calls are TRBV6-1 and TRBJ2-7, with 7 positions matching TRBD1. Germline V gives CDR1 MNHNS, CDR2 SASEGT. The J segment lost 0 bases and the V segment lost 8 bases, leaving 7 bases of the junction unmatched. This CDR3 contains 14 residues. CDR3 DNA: TGTGCCAGCGCAAAGGGACAGTTCTCCTACGAGCAGTACTTC. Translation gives CASAKGQFSYEQYF.

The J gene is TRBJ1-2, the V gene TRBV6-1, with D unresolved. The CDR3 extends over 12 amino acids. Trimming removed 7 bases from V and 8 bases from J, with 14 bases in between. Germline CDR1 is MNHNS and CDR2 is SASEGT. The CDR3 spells CASTTERRGYTF. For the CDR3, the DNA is TGTGCCAGCACCACGGAACGGAGGGGCTACACCTTC.